This entry is about one TCR beta chain. Sequenced by immunoSEQ multiplex PCR; TCRdb stores in-frame clones only, minus some. The sample carries about 23,000 clones, roughly 80% recorded once. This entry is derived from a study of somatic mutations in cytotoxic T cells in rheumatoid arthritis. With V trimmed by 2 bases and J by 5 bases, 8 bases remained unmatched. The CDR3 has 15 amino acids. Looked up from germline, CDR1 is SNHLY and CDR2 is FYNNEI. This sequence originates from an adult with rheumatoid arthritis. The sequenced sample consisted of CD8+ T cells sorted from blood. The chain has TRBV2 and TRBJ2-7, with 8 positions matching TRBD2. CDR3 coding DNA: TGTGCCAGCAGTGAATCGGCGGGGGGTAGCCACGAGCAGTACTTC. This gives the protein CASSESAGGSHEQYF.